These 25 T cell receptor beta chains were sequenced from one sample in a study of T-cell memory formation after mild COVID-19. TCRdb re-derived calls from the 5' RACE reads in MiXCR, one entry per CDR3 protein. The sample includes 450,000 to 700,000 distinct CDR3 sequences, roughly 18% of them seen just once. The sequencing sample was made of PBMCs or a T cell subset sorted from them (not recorded which). Source of these receptors: an adult woman who had mild COVID-19 (a few samples of this study predate the infection). Cell type and time point are not known.

CDR3 DNA: TGTGCCATCAGTGGAGAGGGACAGGGGAAGGATACGCAGTATTTT. Protein sequence: CAISGEGQGKDTQYF. The chain combines TRBV10-3 with TRBJ2-3, with TRBD1 matching over 10 bases. Trimming removed 4 bases from V and 6 bases from J; junction bases left unmatched: 7. The CDR3 runs to 15 residues. Germline V CDR1 and CDR2: ENHRY, SYGVKD.

This chain connects TRBV20-1 to TRBJ2-3; 7 bases are shared with TRBD2. Losses at the gene ends were 5 bases for V and 1 base for J; bases not matched to a gene: 12. The germline V gene encodes CDR1 DFQATT and CDR2 SNEGSKA (reference sequence). The CDR3 runs 16 residues. CDR3 bases: TGCAGTGCTCCCCCGCCGGGGGGATTCCGCACAGATACGCAGTATTTT. Translated, it gives CSAPPPGGFRTDTQYF.

This chain links TRBV29-1 with TRBJ1-1; D unresolved. From germline, CDR1 is SQVTM and CDR2 ANQGSEA. This CDR3 region has 12 residues. Trimming removed 2 bases from V and 1 base from J, with 5 bases in between. CDR3 region: CSVEPKNTEAFF. CDR3 coding DNA: TGCAGCGTTGAACCTAAGAACACTGAAGCTTTCTTT.

This rearrangement joins TRBV3-1 to TRBJ2-1; D ambiguous. The CDR3 spans 15 residues. Trimming pared 0 bases from V and 6 bases from J, leaving 12 bases between. Per germline, CDR1 LGHDT and CDR2 YNNKEL (reference sequence). Here the CDR3 DNA reads TGTGCCAGCAGCCAAGAACCATCCCCTCGCAATGAGCAGTTCTTC. Translating gives CASSQEPSPRNEQFF.

This chain uses TRBV3-1 with TRBJ2-3; 12 bases align to TRBD2. CDR1 is LGHDT and CDR2 is YNNKEL in the germline V gene (reference sequence). The CDR3 has 21 residues. V lost 0 bases to trimming and J lost 2 bases; unmatched junction nucleotides: 15. In nucleotides, the CDR3 is TGTGCCAGCAGCCAAGATGTTCGGCTGGGGACTAGCGGGCAAATCACAGATACGCAGTATTTT. Its translation: CASSQDVRLGTSGQITDTQYF.

This clonotype occurred many times. The V call is TRBV7-2, the J call TRBJ2-1; D may be TRBD1 or TRBD2 (5 bases each). CDR1 and CDR2 (germline): SGHTA, FQGNSA. V dropped 2 bases and J dropped 4 bases, with 15 bases sitting between them. The CDR3 totals 16 residues. Here the CDR3 DNA reads TGTGCCAGCAGCTTAAGAGGGCAGGGTAGGTACAATGAGCAGTTCTTC. Its translation is CASSLRGQGRYNEQFF.

This clonotype occurred once. The chain employs TRBV7-8 and TRBJ2-1, with 8 bases lining up with TRBD2. Germline CDR1 SGHVS, CDR2 FQNEAQ. Trimming cost V 5 bases and J 8 bases; bases outside gene matches: 11. The CDR3 runs 15 residues. CDR3: CASSADVGRADEQFF. The CDR3 DNA sequence: TGTGCCAGCAGCGCTGATGTCGGGAGGGCCGATGAGCAGTTCTTC.

In its sample, this clonotype was seen a few times. The genes are TRBV20-1 and TRBJ2-7; D is perhaps TRBD1 (6 bases). V was cut by 0 bases and J by 8 bases, with 17 bases left in between. Germline values: CDR1 DFQATT, CDR2 SNEGSKA (reference sequence). CDR3 length equals 14 residues. The CDR3 sequence is CSARDLGGTSQQYF. CDR3 DNA sequence: TGCAGTGCTAGAGATCTTGGGGGCACATCGCAGCAGTACTTC.

This clonotype occurred once. V gene TRBV7-2 combines with J gene TRBJ1-2; D not resolved. V lost 3 bases to trimming and J lost 0 bases, with 14 bases between them. The CDR3 spans 16 residues. Germline V gene data show CDR1 as SGHTA and CDR2 as FQGNSA. The chain's CDR3 is CASSFFDKAANYGYTF. The CDR3 DNA reads TGTGCCAGCAGCTTCTTCGATAAGGCAGCTAACTATGGCTACACCTTC.

The gene calls are TRBV12-3 or TRBV12-4 and TRBJ2-5; 10 nucleotides align to TRBD1. The ends lost 6 bases at V and 3 bases at J; junction bases unmatched: 7. The CDR3 loop spans 15 amino acids. CDR3 DNA sequence: TGTGCCAGCAGCCGCGGGACAGGGGTGAAAGAGACCCAGTACTTC. Translating gives CASSRGTGVKETQYF.

In this sample, this clonotype turned up a few times. The rearrangement uses TRBV4-2 and TRBJ2-5; unclear D gene. The germline V and J ends were trimmed by 0 bases and 5 bases, with 25 bases remaining between them. Germline CDR1 LGHNA, CDR2 YNFKEQ. The CDR3 is 19 residues long. CDR3: CASSQDGSLADRVLETQYF. The CDR3 region has the DNA TGTGCCAGCAGCCAAGATGGATCCCTCGCAGACCGGGTGTTGGAGACCCAGTACTTC.

This clonotype was detected only a few times. The rearrangement joins TRBV5-1 to TRBJ2-1, with 13 bases that match TRBD2. V shed 4 bases and J 4 bases; nucleotides not matched to a gene: 5. From germline, CDR1 is SGHRS and CDR2 YFSETQ. The CDR3 loop spans 16 amino acids. The CDR3 nucleotides are TGCGCCAGCAGCCTTCCGGGACTAGCGGGATACAATGAGCAGTTCTTC. It translates to CASSLPGLAGYNEQFF.

The rearrangement links TRBV5-1 to TRBJ1-2; no clear D. Germline CDR1 and CDR2: SGHRS and YFSETQ. V was clipped by 0 bases and J by 4 bases, with 7 bases between them. This CDR3 region has 13 residues. CDR3: CASSLARAYGYTF. For the CDR3, the DNA is TGCGCCAGCAGCTTGGCGAGGGCCTATGGCTACACCTTC.

The V gene is TRBV2, the J gene TRBJ1-5, with 7 bases identical to TRBD1. The germline V gene encodes CDR1 SNHLY and CDR2 FYNNEI. The CDR3 spans 14 residues. The V and J ends lost 5 bases and 5 bases, in that order; junction bases with no gene match: 6. The DNA for the CDR3 is TGTGCCAGCAGTACGACAGGGCCCTATCAGCCCCAGCATTTT. Its translation is CASSTTGPYQPQHF.

J is TRBJ1-4 and V is TRBV30, with 9 bases identical to TRBD1. Germline-derived CDR1 and CDR2 are GTSNPN and SVGIG (reference sequence). The length of the CDR3 is 14 residues. J lost 7 bases, V lost 3 bases, and 6 bases had no gene match. CDR3 in DNA: TGTGCCTGGAGAGGGACAGGGCGAGGTGAAAAACTGTTTTTT. Translating it yields CAWRGTGRGEKLFF.

V is TRBV7-6 and J is TRBJ2-2; no definite D call. Trimming stripped 2 bases from V and 1 base from J, with 5 bases between. In germline, CDR1 is SGHVS, CDR2 FNYEAQ. The length of the CDR3 is 14 residues. CDR3 nucleotide sequence: TGTGCCAGCAGCTTATGGCGGAACACCGGGGAGCTGTTTTTT. Amino acid sequence: CASSLWRNTGELFF.

This clonotype was counted only a few times. The chain employs TRBV9 and TRBJ2-1; TRBD2 agrees at 11 bases. V was clipped by 4 bases and J by 7 bases; unmatched bases: 7. The germline CDR1 and CDR2 sequences are SGDLS and YYNGEE. The CDR3 has 15 residues. CDR3 DNA sequence: TGTGCCAGCAGCCGGGAGATAGCGGGAGGGAATGAGCAGTTCTTC. This gives the protein CASSREIAGGNEQFF.

The V call is TRBV9, the J call TRBJ2-7; tentatively, D is TRBD2 (5 bases). The CDR3 is 15 amino acids. The V gene's germline CDR1 is SGDLS and CDR2 YYNGEE. Trimming pared 6 bases from V and 0 bases from J, leaving 16 bases between. The CDR3 loop is CASTTGTPHSYEQYF. The CDR3, as DNA: TGTGCCAGCACCACGGGAACCCCCCACTCCTACGAGCAGTACTTC.

In its sample, this clonotype was seen many times. V gene TRBV19 combines with J gene TRBJ1-2; D is unclear. Trimming stripped 3 bases from V and 4 bases from J, with 15 bases between. This CDR3 is built from 15 residues. CDR1 and CDR2 from the germline V gene are LNHDA and SQIVND (reference sequence). The CDR3 sequence is CASSIRFVPSYGYTF. The CDR3 DNA reads as TGTGCCAGTAGTATCCGATTTGTCCCCAGCTATGGCTACACCTTC.

This clonotype has a handful of counts. CDR3 loop: CASNGGQTDTQYF. The CDR3 coding sequence is TGCGCCAGCAATGGGGGGCAGACAGATACGCAGTATTTT. The J gene is TRBJ2-3, the V gene TRBV5-1; D is tentatively TRBD1 or TRBD2 (6 bases each). The germline gives CDR1 SGHRS, CDR2 YFSETQ. V was clipped by 6 bases and J by 3 bases, with 11 bases between them. This CDR3 region has 13 residues.

This clonotype turned up a few times. V and J are TRBV29-1 and TRBJ2-1; 11 bases line up with TRBD2. CDR1 SQVTM and CDR2 ANQGSEA come from the germline V gene. V trimming: 1 base; J trimming: 7 bases; junction bases outside the gene matches: 9. There are 16 residues in the CDR3. The CDR3 protein is CSVEGLAGGPRNEQFF. The CDR3 DNA sequence: TGCAGCGTTGAAGGGTTAGCGGGAGGGCCTAGGAATGAGCAGTTCTTC.

This clonotype has a handful of counts. The V and J genes are TRBV4-1 and TRBJ1-3, with unresolved D. Trimming removed 0 bases at V and 6 bases at J, with 6 bases between. The CDR3 covers 13 residues. The germline V gene encodes CDR1 MGHRA and CDR2 YSYEKL. CDR3 coding DNA: TGCGCCAGCAGCCAAGATGGGATAAACACCATATATTTT. Translated, it gives CASSQDGINTIYF.

This clonotype was seen a few times. The gene calls are TRBV15 and TRBJ2-7; D is uncertain. Trimming cost V 0 bases and J 7 bases, with 13 bases left between them. The CDR3 is 14 amino acids. Germline loops: CDR1 LNHNV, CDR2 YYDKDF (reference sequence). The CDR3 is CATSRETTGTEQYF. CDR3 bases: TGTGCCACCAGCAGAGAGACGACTGGCACGGAGCAGTACTTC.

The chain combines TRBV19 with TRBJ1-1; D uncertain. The CDR3 has 15 amino acids. In germline, CDR1 is LNHDA, CDR2 SQIVND (reference sequence). V was cut by 5 bases and J by 1 base, with 14 bases left in between. The CDR3 DNA reads as TGTGCCAGTAGTCCAACACTGCGGGAGAACACTGAAGCTTTCTTT. Amino acid sequence: CASSPTLRENTEAFF.

This clonotype was detected a few times. The chain employs TRBV30 and TRBJ2-7; 10 bases agree with TRBD1. The CDR3 covers 16 residues. From germline, CDR1 is GTSNPN and CDR2 SVGIG (reference sequence). The V gene end was trimmed by 0 bases and the J gene end by 1 base; junction bases not matched to a gene: 6. CDR3 loop: CAWSVPGQGFSYEQYF. The CDR3 bases are TGTGCCTGGAGTGTACCGGGACAGGGGTTTTCCTACGAGCAGTACTTC.